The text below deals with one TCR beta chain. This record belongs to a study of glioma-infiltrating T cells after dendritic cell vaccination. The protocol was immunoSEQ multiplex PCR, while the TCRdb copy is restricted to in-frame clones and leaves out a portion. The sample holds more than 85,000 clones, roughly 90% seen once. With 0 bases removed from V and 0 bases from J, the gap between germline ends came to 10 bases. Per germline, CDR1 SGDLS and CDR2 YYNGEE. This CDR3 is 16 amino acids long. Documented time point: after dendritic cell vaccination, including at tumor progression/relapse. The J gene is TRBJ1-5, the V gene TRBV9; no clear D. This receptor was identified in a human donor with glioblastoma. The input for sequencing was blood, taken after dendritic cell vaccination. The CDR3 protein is CASSVGPGNSNQPQHF. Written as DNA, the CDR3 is TGTGCCAGCAGCGTAGGTCCCGGTAATAGCAATCAGCCCCAGCATTTT.